These 15 T cell receptor beta chains share one sample of origin, sequenced in a study of blood T cell repertoires in COVID-19. TCRdb's copy holds only in-frame clones and misses some; the assay was immunoSEQ multiplex PCR. The data hold 60,000 to 90,000 clones, with around two thirds observed a single time. The sequencing sample was made of peripheral blood. The receptor set was obtained from a human donor with acute or convalescent COVID-19. The donor label of this sample is uncertain.

The chain carries TRBV19 and TRBJ2-2; D gene unclear. From germline, CDR1 is LNHDA and CDR2 SQIVND (reference sequence). This CDR3 comprises 17 residues. Trimming took 0 bases from V and 3 from J, leaving 14 bases between them. The CDR3 sequence: CASSIDFERDYTGELFF. The CDR3 nucleotides read TGTGCCAGTAGTATAGATTTCGAGCGTGATTACACCGGGGAGCTGTTTTTT.

V and J are TRBV27 and TRBJ2-7; maybe TRBD2 (7 bases). Germline CDR1 reads MNHEY; CDR2 reads SMNVEV (reference sequence). CDR3 size: 12 residues. This CDR3 reads CASSTARGAWHV. The CDR3 DNA reads as TGTGCCAGCAGTACCGCTCGGGGGGCCTGGCACGTC.

V and J are TRBV11-2 and TRBJ1-4; unclear D gene. CDR1 and CDR2 from the germline V gene are SGHAT and FQNNGV. This CDR3 region has 12 residues. V was shortened by 1 base and J by 7 bases, with 4 bases between the two germline ends. CDR3 region: CASSLVAEKLFF. CDR3 nucleotides: TGTGCCAGCAGCTTAGTAGCTGAAAAACTGTTTTTT.

The chain combines TRBV7-9 with TRBJ1-5, with a weak D call TRBD1 (5 bases). Germline assignment: CDR1 SEHNR and CDR2 FQNEAQ (reference sequence). There are 14 residues in the CDR3. Trimming left V 5 bases short and J 5 bases short, with 13 bases between. The chain's CDR3 is CASSGWGSDQPQHF. The CDR3 nucleotides are TGTGCCAGCAGCGGGTGGGGCTCCGATCAGCCCCAGCATTTT. The whole variable domain, remainder taken from reference TRBV7-9 and TRBJ1-5, is DTGVSQNPRHKITKRGQNVTFRCDPISEHNRLYWYRQTLGQGPEFLTYFQNEAQLEKSRLLSDRFSAERPKGSFSTLEIQRTEQGDSAMYLCASSGWGSDQPQHFGDGTRLSIL.

This chain uses TRBV3-1 (or the pseudogene TRBV3-2) with TRBJ1-1; no clear D gene. The length of the CDR3 is 11 residues. V shed 6 bases and J shed 6 bases, with 8 bases lying between them. CDR1 is LGHDT, CDR2 YNNKEL, per germline (reference sequence). DNA for the CDR3: TGTGCCAGCAGTGCCGGGGCTGAAGCTTTCTTT. It codes for CASSAGAEAFF.

V gene TRBV2 combines with J gene TRBJ2-1, with TRBD1 as a possible D gene (5 bases). Trimming cost V 6 bases and J 0 bases, with 9 bases left between them. The germline V gene has CDR1 SNHLY and CDR2 FYNNEI. This CDR3 spans 14 amino acids. The CDR3 sequence: CASSRASSYNEQFF. CDR3 DNA: TGTGCCAGCAGCAGGGCGAGCTCCTACAATGAGCAGTTCTTC.

The chain carries TRBV28 and TRBJ2-6; 7 positions match TRBD1. The trim removed 2 bases at V and 1 base at J, leaving 8 bases unmatched. The CDR3 runs 18 residues. The germline gives CDR1 MDHEN, CDR2 SYDVKM. The CDR3 DNA follows: TGTGCCAGCAGTTTAGTGCAGGGGGTCGGTTCTGGGGCCAACGTCCTGACTTTC. Translated: CASSLVQGVGSGANVLTF.

This sequence joins TRBV5-1 and TRBJ2-3; TRBD1 aligns across 9 bases. This CDR3 region has 17 residues. Germline lookup yields CDR1 SGHRS and CDR2 YFSETQ. V was clipped by 4 bases and J by 3 bases; unmatched bases: 12. The CDR3 nucleotides read TGCGCCAGCAGCCTCTTGCCACAGGGGGCTTTTACAGATACGCAGTATTTT. Protein: CASSLLPQGAFTDTQYF.

The chain couples TRBV20-1 to TRBJ1-5; tentative D call: TRBD1 (5 bases). V was clipped by 3 bases and J by 7 bases, with 13 bases between them. CDR3 length: 13 residues. Germline V gene sequence: CDR1 DFQATT, CDR2 SNEGSKA (reference sequence). Here the CDR3 reads CSASLGRGQPQHF. CDR3 DNA: TGCAGTGCTAGTTTGGGGCGAGGACAGCCCCAGCATTTT.

The chain carries TRBV5-5 and TRBJ2-1, with 10 bases lining up with TRBD2. Germline trimming cut 4 bases from V and 6 bases from J; bases unmatched to any gene: 7. CDR1 and CDR2 (germline): SGHKS, YYEKEE (reference sequence). The CDR3 has 15 residues. As DNA, the CDR3 is TGTGCCAGCAGCCTCCTAGCGGGAGTAGGCAATGAGCAGTTCTTC. Translating gives CASSLLAGVGNEQFF.

This CDR3 reads CASSLTYSTDTQYF. The CDR3 DNA reads TGCGCCAGCAGCCTCACCTACTCCACAGATACGCAGTATTTT. The chain employs TRBV5-1 and TRBJ2-3; unclear D gene. V lost 4 bases and J 2 bases, leaving 11 bases between the germline ends. Germline V gives CDR1 SGHRS, CDR2 YFSETQ. The CDR3 totals 14 residues.

The chain employs TRBV18 and TRBJ2-7; 13 bases agree with TRBD2. CDR1 KGHSH and CDR2 LQKENI come from the germline V gene. V shed 4 bases and J 2 bases; nucleotides not matched to a gene: 2. There are 15 residues in the CDR3. DNA of the CDR3: TGTGCCAGCTCACTGACTAGCGGGGGGACCTACGAGCAGTACGTC. It codes for CASSLTSGGTYEQYV.

The CDR3 DNA follows: TGTGCCAGCTCACCGGGGACAGTGTATGGCTACACCTTC. This gives the protein CASSPGTVYGYTF. The V gene is TRBV18, the J gene TRBJ1-2, with 7 bases fitting TRBD1. The germline V gene has CDR1 KGHSH and CDR2 LQKENI. The V and J ends lost 3 bases and 5 bases, in that order; junction bases with no gene match: 3. CDR3 size: 13 residues.

The chain joins TRBV11-3 to TRBJ2-2; D not resolved. V gave up 1 base and J gave up 7 bases, with 7 bases separating them. The CDR3 runs to 13 residues. The germline V gene has CDR1 SGHNT and CDR2 YENEEA. The CDR3, as DNA: TGTGCCAGCAGCTTAGGTGTGAGCGGGGAGCTGTTTTTT. It translates to CASSLGVSGELFF.

The chain couples TRBV9 to TRBJ2-1; tentatively, D is TRBD2 (5 bases). Germline lookup yields CDR1 SGDLS and CDR2 YYNGEE. The CDR3 has 14 residues. Trimming took 0 bases from V and 5 from J, leaving 9 bases between them. As DNA, the CDR3 is TGTGCCAGCAGCGTAGTATCGGGAAACAATGAGCAGTTCTTC. As protein: CASSVVSGNNEQFF.